This passage covers 31 T cell receptor beta chains from one sample sequenced in a study of CD8+CD57+ T cells in acquired aplastic anemia. Profiles of TCR beta VDJ and CDR3 were generated from a genomic DNA template. TCRdb redid the calling of the reads with MiXCR, one entry per CDR3 protein. The data hold approximately 380,000 distinct CDR3 sequences, with just under 70% observed a single time. The sequencing sample was made of sorted CD4+, CD8+, or CD8+CD57+ T cells (not recorded which) from PBMCs. These receptors were collected from a human donor in good health, serving as a control.

This clonotype was seen repeatedly, ten times or more. CDR3 bases: TGTGCCGCTAGCGGGGGCGTTAGGGAGACCCAGTACTTC. Translated: CAASGGVRETQYF. The chain employs TRBV6-1 and TRBJ2-5, with 10 bases aligning to TRBD2. This CDR3 has 13 amino acids. V was clipped by 11 bases and J by 5 bases; unmatched bases: 8. Per the germline V gene, CDR1 is MNHNS and CDR2 is SASEGT.

This clonotype was seen a handful of times. V usage is TRBV7-6 and J usage is TRBJ1-2; a possible D gene is TRBD1 (6 bases). With 5 bases removed from V and 4 bases from J, the gap between germline ends came to 20 bases. Germline V lookup: CDR1 SGHVS, CDR2 FNYEAQ. CDR3 length equals 16 residues. CDR3 nucleotides: TGTGCCAGCAGCAAGGACTCGACAGGACCCTCCTATGGCTACACCTTC. This gives the protein CASSKDSTGPSYGYTF.

This CDR3 reads CASSRGAAGPTYDKYF. In nucleotides, the CDR3 is TGTGCCAGCAGCAGAGGGGCGGCAGGGCCAACCTACGACAAGTACTTC. J is TRBJ2-7 and V is TRBV2; D tentatively fits TRBD1 or TRBD2 (5 bases each). Germline V gives CDR1 SNHLY, CDR2 FYNNEI. The CDR3 is 16 residues long. Trimming cost V 6 bases and J 11 bases, with 29 bases left between them.

The sample holds many counts of this clonotype. The chain joins TRBV5-8 to TRBJ1-2, with 9 bases lining up with TRBD1. The CDR3 spans 15 residues. The V segment lost 1 base and the J segment 7 bases; nucleotides outside the gene matches: 8. Germline CDR1 reads SGHTS; CDR2 reads YDEGEE. The CDR3 loop is CASSLPGTGISGYTF. The CDR3 coding sequence is TGTGCCAGCAGCTTGCCGGGGACAGGGATTAGTGGCTACACCTTC.

About this clonotype itself: One end of the junction fails to match germline, which may point to a read error. The chain combines TRBV7-3 with TRBJ2-7; D is possibly TRBD1 or TRBD2 (5 bases each). The CDR3 runs 15 residues. Germline CDR1 SGHTA, CDR2 FQGTGA. This chain's CDR3 is CATSLTGLSSGANYF. CDR3 coding DNA: TGTGCCACCAGCTTAACGGGGCTGAGCTCCGGGGCCAACTACTTC.

As concerns this clonotype: The junction departs from germline at one end; a sequencing error may be responsible. The genes are TRBV6-1 and TRBJ2-5; D call uncertain. The CDR3 contains 13 residues. Germline V lookup: CDR1 MNHNS, CDR2 SASEGT. The CDR3 reads CASSLDRRETQYF. DNA for the CDR3: TGTGCCAGCAGCTTGGACCGGAGAGAGACGCAGTACTTC.

This chain connects TRBV20-1 to TRBJ2-1; 15 nucleotides align to TRBD2. The germline V gene has CDR1 DFQATT and CDR2 SNEGSKA (reference sequence). The CDR3 contains 16 residues. Trimming removed 3 bases from V and 7 bases from J; junction bases left unmatched: 7. CDR3 sequence reads: CSASSGLAGGPNEQFF. The CDR3 DNA is TGCAGTGCTAGTTCTGGACTAGCGGGGGGGCCTAATGAGCAGTTCTTC.

The chain carries TRBV9 and TRBJ2-5; 9 bases map to TRBD1. Germline V gene data show CDR1 as SGDLS and CDR2 as YYNGEE. V lost 0 bases, J lost 9 bases, and 12 bases stayed unmatched. This CDR3 has 16 amino acids. CDR3 DNA sequence: TGTGCCAGCAGCGTAGCGGGGACAGGGAGCAATGAGCCCCAGTACTTC. Residues: CASSVAGTGSNEPQYF.

This clonotype has ten or more counts. The rearrangement joins TRBV7-2 to TRBJ2-1; TRBD2 is a possible D gene (5 bases). Germline CDR1 and CDR2: SGHTA and FQGNSA. Deletions cut 5 bases from V and 9 bases from J, with 20 bases between. The CDR3 runs to 15 residues. CDR3 sequence (DNA): TGTGCCAGCAGCCTGGAGAGGACTCCGCGCGCTGAGCAGTTCTTC. Its translation is CASSLERTPRAEQFF. Full variable domain (rest looked up from reference TRBV7-2 and TRBJ2-1): GAGVSQSPSNKVTEKGKDVELRCDPISGHTALYWYRQSLGQGLEFLIYFQGNSAPDKSGLPSDRFSAERTGGSVSTLTIQRTQQEDSAVYLCASSLERTPRAEQFFGPGTRLTVL.

Turning to this clonotype: At one end, the junction sequence differs from germline, possibly due to a read error. The rearrangement uses TRBV7-7 and TRBJ2-5; D remains unclear. CDR1 is SSHAT and CDR2 is FNYEAQ in the germline V gene (reference sequence). This CDR3 has 15 residues. CDR3 sequence: CASSFASSEPEHLYF. CDR3 coding DNA: TGTGCTAGCAGCTTTGCGTCTAGTGAGCCCGAGCATTTGTACTTC. The whole variable domain, remainder taken from reference TRBV7-7 and TRBJ2-5, is GAGVSQSPRYKVTKRGQDVTLRCDPISSHATLYWYQQALGQGPEFLTYFNYEAQPDKSGLPSDRFSAERPEGSISTLTIQRTEQRDSAMYRCASSFASSEPEHLYFGPGTRLLVL.

The rearrangement links TRBV7-3 to TRBJ1-1; the match to TRBD1 covers 8 bases. The CDR3 extends over 15 amino acids. V shed 2 bases, J shed 7 bases, and the junction held 9 bases outside the gene matches. Germline assignment: CDR1 SGHTA and CDR2 FQGTGA. CDR3 nucleotide sequence: TGTGCCAGCAGCTTACAGGGGGCCGTCTACAATGAAGCTTTCTTT. It specifies CASSLQGAVYNEAFF.

This clonotype was seen at least ten times. The CDR3 spells CASSPGGVSTDTQYF. In DNA, the CDR3 is TGTGCCAGCAGTCCCGGGGGGGTCAGCACAGATACGCAGTATTTT. This chain uses TRBV13 with TRBJ2-3; 8 bases agree with TRBD2. Germline CDR1 reads PRHDT; CDR2 reads FYEKMQ (reference sequence). This CDR3 comprises 15 residues. After removal of 6 bases from V and 0 bases from J, the junction contained 5 bases not matched to a gene.

Regarding this clonotype: The junction and the germline gene differ at one end; a read error may be behind it. The V and J genes are TRBV7-9 and TRBJ2-5, with a possible D match to TRBD1 (5 bases). Per germline, CDR1 SEHNR and CDR2 FQNEAQ (reference sequence). The CDR3 is 14 residues long. The CDR3 DNA follows: TGTGCCAGCAGCGAGCCTCCAGGGTTGGAGCAGTACTTCTTC. This sequence encodes CASSEPPGLEQYFF.

The CDR3, as DNA: TGCAGTGCTAGAAGAGGACTAGCGGGGGGGAATGAGCAGTTCTTC. It codes for CSARRGLAGGNEQFF. The J gene is TRBJ2-1, the V gene TRBV20-1; 15 bases agree with TRBD2. V shed 2 bases and J 7 bases; nucleotides not matched to a gene: 3. The length of the CDR3 is 15 residues. Looked up from germline, CDR1 is DFQATT and CDR2 is SNEGSKA (reference sequence).

At least ten counts were recorded for this clonotype. DNA for the CDR3: TGTGCCAGCAGCCTCGGTCTAGCGGGGGGCACAGATACGCAGTATTTT. Its protein is CASSLGLAGGTDTQYF. V usage is TRBV7-6 and J usage is TRBJ2-3, with 10 bases lining up with TRBD2. The CDR3 contains 16 residues. V lost 5 bases and J lost 1; bases outside the gene matches: 6. The germline gives CDR1 SGHVS, CDR2 FNYEAQ. The full variable domain, with the rest looked up from reference TRBV7-6 and TRBJ2-3, is GAGVSQSPRYKVTKRGQDVALRCDPISGHVSLYWYRQALGQGPEFLTYFNYEAQQDKSGLPNDRFSAERPEGSISTLTIQRTEQRDSAMYRCASSLGLAGGTDTQYFGPGTRLTVL.

Concerning this clonotype: Its ends do not fully match the called genes, so a read error is possible. The V and J genes are TRBV5-1 and TRBJ1-6; TRBD1 matches 7 bases. This CDR3 has 15 amino acids. Looked up from germline, CDR1 is SGHRS and CDR2 is YFSETQ. The CDR3 reads CASSPDRVNTSPLHF. The CDR3 coding sequence is TGTGCCAGCAGCCCAGACAGGGTGAACACTTCACCCCTCCACTTT.

This clonotype appeared a single time. The V call is TRBV9, the J call TRBJ2-3; 11 bases match TRBD1. Germline assignment: CDR1 SGDLS and CDR2 YYNGEE. The CDR3 consists of 16 residues. Germline trimming cut 3 bases from V and 9 bases from J; bases unmatched to any gene: 12. The CDR3 DNA reads TGTGCCAGCAGCGCCATAACCCGGGACAGGGGGATCACGCAGTATTTT. This gives the protein CASSAITRDRGITQYF.

The chain couples TRBV20-1 to TRBJ1-2, with a weak D call TRBD1 (5 bases). The V and J ends lost 3 bases and 6 bases respectively, with 20 bases between them. Germline-derived CDR1 and CDR2 are DFQATT and SNEGSKA (reference sequence). The CDR3 spans 15 residues. CDR3 loop: CSASPGPGPTDGYTF. CDR3 DNA: TGCAGTGCTAGCCCTGGGCCGGGACCGACCGATGGCTACACCTTC.

Details on this clonotype: The DNA is omitted, as the CDR3 cannot be located on it reliably, and the CDR3 follows TCRdb's listing. The chain has TRBV15 and TRBJ1-5; the DNA was not used to check the table's D call, TRBD1. Germline assignment: CDR1 LNHNV and CDR2 YYDKDF (reference sequence). The CDR3 spans 14 amino acids, including both terminal residues. CDR3 in amino acids: CATSFGTGNQPLYF.

The CDR3 nucleotides read TGTGCCAGCAGCCTCGGGGGGCAGTACAATGAGCAGTACTTC. Translation gives CASSLGGQYNEQYF. The chain has TRBV7-2 and TRBJ2-7; TRBD2 might be the D (7 bases). CDR1 and CDR2 from the germline V gene are SGHTA and FQGNSA. This CDR3 has 14 residues. V was pared by 5 bases and J by 7 bases, with 18 bases between.

In this sample, this clonotype turned up a few times. A read error may be the cause here, since a much bigger clone is one base away. The chain is built from TRBV2 and TRBJ1-1; unclear D gene. The CDR3 is 14 amino acids. Germline V gives CDR1 SNHLY, CDR2 FYNNEI. CDR3 sequence (DNA): TGTGCCAGCAGTGAAGAGGGAGACAACACTGGAGCTTTCTTT. Protein: CASSEEGDNTGAFF.

V gene TRBV20-1 combines with J gene TRBJ1-2; perhaps TRBD1 as D (5 bases). The CDR3 is 12 amino acids. Germline-derived CDR1 and CDR2 are DFQATT and SNEGSKA (reference sequence). The V and J ends lost 6 bases and 12 bases respectively, with 20 bases between them. The CDR3 protein is CSAPDTRPGDTF. The CDR3 region has the DNA TGCAGTGCCCCGGACACGAGACCTGGGGACACCTTC.

This clonotype was seen many times. The chain couples TRBV7-8 to TRBJ2-1; TRBD2 aligns across 11 bases. In germline, CDR1 is SGHVS, CDR2 FQNEAQ. This CDR3 has 17 residues. The V segment lost 2 bases and the J segment 6 bases; nucleotides outside the gene matches: 9. The CDR3 is CASSLPRAGLAGNEQFF. In nucleotides, the CDR3 is TGTGCCAGCAGCTTACCGAGGGCTGGACTAGCGGGCAATGAGCAGTTCTTC.

With respect to this clonotype: One end of the junction is discordant with germline, which a read error may explain. CDR3 region: CATRSGQLQHF. The CDR3 DNA reads as TGTGCCACCAGATCGGGACAGCTCCAGCATTTT. V and J are TRBV24-1 and TRBJ1-5; TRBD1 matches at 7 bases. The CDR3 spans 11 residues. CDR1 and CDR2 from the germline V gene are KGHDR and SFDVKD.

This chain connects TRBV20-1 to TRBJ1-1, with D uncertain. CDR1 DFQATT and CDR2 SNEGSKA come from the germline V gene (reference sequence). This CDR3 spans 12 amino acids. CDR3 sequence: CRAPGTANTAFF. The CDR3 DNA reads as TGCAGAGCTCCCGGAACAGCGAACACTGCTTTCTTT.

Points on this clonotype: One end of the junction varies from germline; a read error may be responsible. J is TRBJ1-4 and V is TRBV20-1; D gene uncertain. This CDR3 is 13 amino acids long. The germline V gene encodes CDR1 DFQATT and CDR2 SNEGSKA (reference sequence). Here the CDR3 reads CSARDSSNGKLFF. The CDR3 nucleotides are TGCAGCGCTAGAGATTCAAGTAATGGGAAACTGTTTTTT.

This clonotype has at least ten counts. This sequence joins TRBV9 and TRBJ2-7, with D perhaps matching TRBD1 (6 bases). Trimming removed 0 bases at V and 3 bases at J, with 13 bases between. CDR1 and CDR2 from the germline V gene are SGDLS and YYNGEE. The CDR3 loop spans 15 amino acids. CDR3 region: CASSVETGPLYEQYF. CDR3 coding DNA: TGTGCCAGCAGCGTAGAAACAGGGCCCCTCTACGAGCAGTACTTC.

The chain links TRBV4-3 to TRBJ2-7, with TRBD2 matching 7 bases. The CDR3 is 15 amino acids. V lost 0 bases, J lost 2 bases, and 4 bases stayed unmatched. The germline gives CDR1 LGHNA, CDR2 YSLEER. The CDR3 protein is CASSQELAETYEQYF. The DNA for the CDR3 is TGCGCCAGCAGCCAAGAGCTAGCGGAAACCTACGAGCAGTACTTC.

The genes are TRBV19 and TRBJ2-2; D is ambiguous. From germline, CDR1 is LNHDA and CDR2 SQIVND (reference sequence). The CDR3 loop spans 11 amino acids. V was cut by 10 bases and J by 6 bases, with 9 bases left in between. The CDR3 coding sequence is TGTGCCACCCGACGAGCCGGGGAGCTGTTTTTT. Protein sequence: CATRRAGELFF.

The sample holds many counts of this clonotype. J is TRBJ2-3 and V is TRBV7-9, with a possible D match to TRBD2 (6 bases). V was pared by 5 bases and J by 2 bases, with 11 bases between. There are 14 residues in the CDR3. Germline V gene data show CDR1 as SEHNR and CDR2 as FQNEAQ (reference sequence). The CDR3 sequence: CASSEGTSTDTQYF. Here the CDR3 DNA reads TGTGCCAGCAGCGAAGGGACTTCCACAGATACGCAGTATTTT.

In this sample, this clonotype turned up many times. The J gene is TRBJ2-7, the V gene TRBV20-1, with D possibly TRBD2 on 6 matching bases. Germline CDR1 and CDR2: DFQATT and SNEGSKA (reference sequence). Trimming pared 4 bases from V and 2 bases from J, leaving 12 bases between. This CDR3 is built from 13 residues. The CDR3 region is CSATKGLAYEQYF. The CDR3 region has the DNA TGCAGTGCTACGAAGGGACTCGCCTACGAGCAGTACTTC.